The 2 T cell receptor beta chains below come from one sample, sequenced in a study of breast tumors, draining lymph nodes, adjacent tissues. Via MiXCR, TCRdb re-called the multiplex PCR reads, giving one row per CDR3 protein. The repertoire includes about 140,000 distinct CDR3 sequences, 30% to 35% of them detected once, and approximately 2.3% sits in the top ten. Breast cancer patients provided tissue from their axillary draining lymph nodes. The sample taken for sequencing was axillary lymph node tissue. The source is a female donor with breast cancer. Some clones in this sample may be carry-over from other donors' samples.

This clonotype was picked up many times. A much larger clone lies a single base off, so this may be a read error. The CDR3 DNA reads TGTGCCAGTGGGACAGGGACGGCAGCGACCCAGTACTTC. Translating gives CASGTGTAATQYF. The rearrangement uses TRBV11-2 and TRBJ2-5, with TRBD1 identical over 9 bases. V shed 9 bases and J 7 bases; nucleotides not matched to a gene: 9. The CDR3 is 13 residues long. CDR1 and CDR2 from the germline V gene are SGHAT and FQNNGV. The entire variable domain, with the rest obtained from reference TRBV11-2 and TRBJ2-5, is as follows: EAGVAQSPRYKIIEKRQSVAFWCNPISGHATLYWYQQILGQGPKLLIQFQNNGVVDDSQLPKDRFSAERLKGVDSTLKIQPAKLEDSAVYLCASGTGTAATQYFGPGTRLLVL.

The CDR3 spells CASSQGRGGYEKLFF. The DNA of the CDR3 is TGTGCCAGCAGCCAAGGGCGGGGAGGGTATGAAAAACTGTTTTTT. The chain employs TRBV4-2 and TRBJ1-4, with D unclear. This CDR3 spans 15 amino acids. V dropped 1 base and J dropped 6 bases, with 12 bases sitting between them. Germline V CDR1 and CDR2: LGHNA, YNFKEQ.